The 30 T cell receptor beta chains listed next were all sequenced from one sample in a study of regulatory T cells in long-lasting Graves disease. Time point given: newly diagnosed GD, antithyroid drugs for less than 3 months. RNA from PBMCs was the source of the TCR library. Arm-PCR of CDR3 regions and iRepertoire HTBI primers were the basis on which TCR beta libraries were built. TCRdb redid the calling of the multiplex PCR reads with MiXCR, one entry per CDR3 protein. The sample yields approximately 540,000 distinct CDR3 sequences, more than 10% seen once. These same data were also listed under a study on T cells in Graves' hyperthyroidism and ophthalmopathy.

The sample here was peripheral blood mononuclear cells (PBMCs), taken at new diagnosis, from a patient treated with antithyroid drugs. All receptors derive from a woman aged 30 to 39 with Graves disease.

This clonotype was seen many times. This chain connects TRBV12-3 or TRBV12-4 to TRBJ1-5; D is possibly TRBD1 (5 bases). The CDR3 spans 17 residues. V was cut by 6 bases and J by 0 bases, with 18 bases left in between. This chain's CDR3 is CASSHAPGTPSNQPQHF. The CDR3, as DNA: TGTGCCAGCAGCCATGCCCCCGGGACGCCTAGCAATCAGCCCCAGCATTTT.

The rearrangement joins TRBV5-1 to TRBJ2-2; 13 nucleotides align to TRBD2. Trimming at V came to 3 bases and at J to 0 bases, leaving 2 bases not matched to a gene. CDR3 size: 17 residues. CDR1 and CDR2 from the germline V gene are SGHRS and YFSETQ. CDR3 amino acids: CASSWTSGSPNTGELFF. CDR3 coding DNA: TGCGCCAGCAGCTGGACTAGCGGGAGCCCGAACACCGGGGAGCTGTTTTTT. Together with reference TRBV5-1 and TRBJ2-2, the CDR3 gives the full variable domain: KAGVTQTPRYLIKTRGQQVTLSCSPISGHRSVSWYQQTPGQGLQFLFEYFSETQRNKGNFPGRFSGRQFSNSRSEMNVSTLELGDSALYLCASSWTSGSPNTGELFFGEGSRLTVL.

This clonotype was recorded only once. The rearrangement links TRBV4-3 to TRBJ2-7; 11 nucleotides agree with TRBD1. J lost 3 bases, V lost 0 bases, and 4 bases had no gene match. In germline, CDR1 is LGHNA, CDR2 YSLEER. There are 16 residues in the CDR3. The CDR3 DNA reads TGCGCCAGCAGCCAAGATCCGGGGACAGGGGGCTACGAGCAGTACTTC. This sequence encodes CASSQDPGTGGYEQYF.

This clonotype was counted ten times or more. This chain links TRBV11-2 with TRBJ1-3; no definite D call. Trimming pared 2 bases from V and 0 bases from J, leaving 8 bases between. The CDR3 contains 15 residues. Germline V CDR1 and CDR2: SGHAT, FQNNGV. CDR3 in DNA: TGTGCCAGCAGCTTAAGCGGCTTCTCTGGAAACACCATATATTTT. It translates to CASSLSGFSGNTIYF.

This clonotype has a count of ten or more. The chain links TRBV3-1 to TRBJ2-5, with D unresolved. V was trimmed by 6 bases and J by 7 bases, leaving 12 bases between them. The CDR3 runs 12 residues. Germline CDR1 reads LGHDT; CDR2 reads YNNKEL (reference sequence). This CDR3 reads CASSPREGTQYF. The CDR3 nucleotides are TGTGCCAGCAGTCCACGTGAAGGGACCCAGTACTTC.

There are a few counts of this clonotype. The chain couples TRBV18 to TRBJ2-1; D call uncertain. This CDR3 spans 15 amino acids. From germline, CDR1 is KGHSH and CDR2 LQKENI. V lost 3 bases, J lost 8 bases, and 17 bases lay in between. The DNA of the CDR3 is TGTGCCAGCTCACCGAGAGAGGTTTTCATCCATGAGCAGTTCTTC. Translating gives CASSPREVFIHEQFF.

This clonotype was seen many times. The rearrangement uses TRBV7-9 and TRBJ1-2, with 7 bases that match TRBD1. Germline CDR1 SEHNR, CDR2 FQNEAQ (reference sequence). The CDR3 sequence is 18 residues long. With 0 bases clipped from V and 0 bases from J, the junction kept 10 bases outside the gene matches. CDR3 sequence: CASSLAWTGLPPNYGYTF. The CDR3 DNA sequence: TGTGCCAGCAGCTTAGCTTGGACAGGCCTACCACCTAACTATGGCTACACCTTC. Together with reference TRBV7-9 and TRBJ1-2, the CDR3 gives the full variable domain: DTGVSQNPRHKITKRGQNVTFRCDPISEHNRLYWYRQTLGQGPEFLTYFQNEAQLEKSRLLSDRFSAERPKGSFSTLEIQRTEQGDSAMYLCASSLAWTGLPPNYGYTFGSGTRLTVV.

This clonotype was detected a few times. The V gene is TRBV6-1, the J gene TRBJ2-2; 8 bases line up with TRBD2. Trimming took 6 bases from V and 6 from J; bases not matched to a gene: 12. The germline CDR1 and CDR2 sequences are MNHNS and SASEGT. This CDR3 is 16 amino acids long. Here the CDR3 reads CASRTKGLGWAGELFF. In DNA form, the CDR3 reads TGTGCCAGCAGAACGAAGGGACTAGGGTGGGCCGGGGAGCTGTTTTTT.

This clonotype was seen only a few times. It may be a read error: a sequence one base away is much more abundant. V and J are TRBV27 and TRBJ1-6; 7 positions match TRBD1. CDR3 size: 14 residues. The germline CDR1 and CDR2 sequences are MNHEY and SMNVEV (reference sequence). Trimming cost V 5 bases and J 17 bases; bases outside gene matches: 15. CDR3 bases: TGTGCCAGCAGTCTAATGGGACAGCCTATAGCCTTCCACTTT. Its protein is CASSLMGQPIAFHF.

The J gene is TRBJ1-2, the V gene TRBV6-1; 7 bases fit TRBD1. The CDR3 spans 15 residues. Germline V lookup: CDR1 MNHNS, CDR2 SASEGT. The J segment lost 6 bases and the V segment lost 6 bases, leaving 13 bases of the junction unmatched. CDR3 DNA: TGTGCCAGCAGGGCCACAAGAGGGGGCTCAGATGGCTACACCTTC. Translation gives CASRATRGGSDGYTF.

This clonotype has only a few counts. Here the CDR3 reads CASSLGAGQQETQYF. The CDR3 DNA is TGCGCCAGCAGCTTGGGCGCGGGACAGCAAGAGACCCAGTACTTC. V gene TRBV5-1 combines with J gene TRBJ2-5; D perhaps matches TRBD1 (7 bases). The CDR3 is made up of 15 amino acids. Germline assignment: CDR1 SGHRS and CDR2 YFSETQ. V was pared by 0 bases and J by 2 bases, with 11 bases between.

Remarks on this clonotype: A read error may explain this, as a much larger clone is one base away. The CDR3 does not close with the conserved phenylalanine or tryptophan, likely indicating a read error. V and J are TRBV15 and TRBJ1-3, with D uncertain. The CDR3 has 17 residues. V was trimmed by 1 base and J by 4 bases, leaving 17 bases between them. The germline CDR1 and CDR2 sequences are LNHNV and YYDKDF (reference sequence). CDR3 in DNA: TGTGCCACCAGCAGAGCGCTGTTTAACGGGCTGGGAAACACCATATATCTT. This gives the protein CATSRALFNGLGNTIYL.

This clonotype was seen only a few times. This rearrangement joins TRBV3-1 to TRBJ1-5; 7 nucleotides match TRBD1. CDR1 is LGHDT and CDR2 is YNNKEL in the germline V gene (reference sequence). Trimming at V came to 8 bases and at J to 6 bases, leaving 10 bases not matched to a gene. There are 14 residues in the CDR3. The CDR3 spells CASSQGSGVQPQHF. The CDR3 region has the DNA TGTGCCAGCTCACAGGGGTCGGGGGTTCAGCCCCAGCATTTT.

This clonotype was detected many times. This chain links TRBV7-9 with TRBJ1-3; weak D call: TRBD1 (5 bases). Trimming pared 1 base from V and 3 bases from J, leaving 16 bases between. Germline-derived CDR1 and CDR2 are SEHNR and FQNEAQ (reference sequence). The CDR3 loop spans 17 amino acids. CDR3 residues: CASSLVTARDFGNTIYF. The CDR3 DNA sequence: TGTGCCAGCAGCTTAGTTACCGCCAGGGACTTTGGAAACACCATATATTTT.

This clonotype was recorded at least ten times. The chain couples TRBV6-2 or TRBV6-3 to TRBJ1-1, with no clear D. The CDR3 contains 14 residues. Trimming took 2 bases from V and 8 from J, leaving 15 bases between them. CDR1 is MNHEY, CDR2 SVGEGT, per germline. CDR3 protein: CASSYVSWAAEAFF. The CDR3 bases are TGTGCCAGCAGTTACGTCAGTTGGGCGGCAGAAGCTTTCTTT.

J is TRBJ2-7 and V is TRBV19, with D possibly called TRBD1 or TRBD2 (6 bases each). The CDR3 contains 15 residues. V was cut by 5 bases and J by 3 bases, with 17 bases left in between. The germline gives CDR1 LNHDA, CDR2 SQIVND (reference sequence). CDR3 protein: CASSAAWGAYYEQYF. CDR3 nucleotide sequence: TGTGCCAGTAGTGCAGCATGGGGGGCCTACTACGAGCAGTACTTC.

V gene TRBV6-1 combines with J gene TRBJ1-2; tentative D call: TRBD1 (6 bases). Germline V gives CDR1 MNHNS, CDR2 SASEGT. This CDR3 has 14 residues. The germline V and J ends were trimmed by 6 bases and 3 bases, with 14 bases remaining between them. The CDR3 loop reads CASRIPGQHYGYTF. The CDR3 nucleotides read TGTGCCAGCAGAATTCCCGGACAGCACTATGGCTACACCTTC.

The chain links TRBV4-1 to TRBJ1-1; D ambiguous. The CDR3 contains 13 residues. Germline V CDR1 and CDR2: MGHRA, YSYEKL. V was clipped by 1 base and J by 1 base, with 4 bases between them. The CDR3 DNA follows: TGCGCCAGCAGCCAAGCCCAGAACACTGAAGCTTTCTTT. Translated, it gives CASSQAQNTEAFF.

The sample holds many counts of this clonotype. This sequence joins TRBV7-2 and TRBJ2-1; TRBD2 agrees at 12 bases. Germline CDR1 and CDR2: SGHTA and FQGNSA. V shed 6 bases and J 8 bases; nucleotides not matched to a gene: 8. The CDR3 loop spans 15 amino acids. DNA of the CDR3: TGTGCCAGCAGGCTAGCGGGAGGGCCTGTAGATGAGCAGTTCTTC. This sequence encodes CASRLAGGPVDEQFF.

The chain is built from TRBV20-1 and TRBJ2-1; weak D call: TRBD2 (6 bases). CDR3 length: 13 residues. Between the trimmed V and J ends, which lost 3 bases and 15 bases, there was a span of 21 bases. CDR1 and CDR2 from the germline V gene are DFQATT and SNEGSKA (reference sequence). The CDR3 is CSASRLVEPQGFF. CDR3 bases: TGCAGTGCTAGTAGACTAGTTGAGCCCCAGGGGTTCTTC.

The rearrangement joins TRBV18 to TRBJ1-1, with a weak D call TRBD1 (6 bases). This CDR3 has 14 residues. Germline V gives CDR1 KGHSH, CDR2 LQKENI. The V gene lost 6 bases and the J gene lost 7 bases, with 18 bases spanning the gap. The CDR3 region has the DNA TGTGCCAGCTCCCCAGGACAGTCTACAGGTGAAGCTTTCTTT. Translated, it gives CASSPGQSTGEAFF.

The sample holds a few counts of this clonotype. V gene TRBV27 combines with J gene TRBJ1-1; no firm D call. Germline-derived CDR1 and CDR2 are MNHEY and SMNVEV (reference sequence). The CDR3 is 14 residues long. V shed 6 bases and J shed 1 base, with 12 bases lying between them. The DNA for the CDR3 is TGTGCCAGCAGAAGAGGACTGTCGAACACTGAAGCTTTCTTT. Translated, it gives CASRRGLSNTEAFF.

This clonotype was observed a few times. It may be a read error: a sequence one base away is much more abundant. The V gene is TRBV12-3 or TRBV12-4, the J gene TRBJ2-7; perhaps TRBD2 as D (5 bases). There are 15 residues in the CDR3. The V and J ends lost 6 bases and 0 bases respectively, with 15 bases between them. This CDR3 is CASSPKRRGSYEQYF. The CDR3 DNA reads TGTGCCAGCAGCCCTAAAAGACGGGGCTCCTACGAGCAGTACTTC.

This clonotype was recorded many times. CDR3 in DNA: TGTGCCTGGGGCCGTGGGGCAGTGGGTTCGAATGAGCAGTTCTTC. Protein product: CAWGRGAVGSNEQFF. The chain recombines TRBV30 with TRBJ2-1, with D perhaps matching TRBD1 (5 bases). The CDR3 consists of 15 residues. V lost 5 bases to trimming and J lost 7 bases, with 21 bases between them. Germline CDR1 and CDR2: GTSNPN and SVGIG (reference sequence).

Regarding this clonotype: A junction end diverges from the germline sequence, so it may reflect a read error. The chain uses TRBV11-2 and TRBJ1-1; no definite D call. The CDR3 is 14 residues long. CDR1 and CDR2 from the germline V gene are SGHAT and FQNNGV. The CDR3 region is CASSLIPSNTEALF. CDR3 nucleotides: TGTGCCAGCAGCTTAATACCCTCGAACACTGAAGCTCTCTTT.

This chain links TRBV19 with TRBJ2-1; D remains unclear. The CDR3 sequence is 13 residues long. Germline CDR1 is LNHDA and CDR2 is SQIVND (reference sequence). V was cut by 8 bases and J by 5 bases, with 13 bases left in between. The CDR3 sequence: CASPTRMHNEQFF. As DNA, the CDR3 is TGTGCCAGTCCCACGCGGATGCACAATGAGCAGTTCTTC. Full variable domain (remainder filled in from reference TRBV19 and TRBJ2-1): DGGITQSPKYLFRKEGQNVTLSCEQNLNHDAMYWYRQDPGQGLRLIYYSQIVNDFQKGDIAEGYSVSREKKESFPLTVTSAQKNPTAFYLCASPTRMHNEQFFGPGTRLTVL.

Ten or more counts support this clonotype. This sequence joins TRBV14 and TRBJ2-7, with D possibly TRBD2 on 5 matching bases. V lost 0 bases and J 5 bases, leaving 23 bases between the germline ends. Germline lookup yields CDR1 SGHDN and CDR2 FVKESK. The CDR3 is 18 amino acids. The CDR3 region is CASSQDDKVRGSWDEQYF. In DNA, the CDR3 is TGTGCCAGCAGCCAAGATGACAAGGTTCGGGGATCCTGGGACGAGCAGTACTTC.

In its sample, this clonotype was seen a few times. The V gene is TRBV19, the J gene TRBJ2-7; D gene ambiguous. V was shortened by 0 bases and J by 0 bases, with 6 bases between the two germline ends. The CDR3 extends over 14 amino acids. Germline CDR1 reads LNHDA; CDR2 reads SQIVND (reference sequence). DNA of the CDR3: TGTGCCAGTAGTATAGATGGCAGCTCCTACGAGCAGTACTTC. The encoded protein is CASSIDGSSYEQYF.

This clonotype showed up many times. The gene calls are TRBV7-3 and TRBJ2-5; D not certain. The CDR3 runs 14 residues. The germline gives CDR1 SGHTA, CDR2 FQGTGA. Trimming removed 2 bases from V and 0 bases from J, with 7 bases in between. CDR3 DNA: TGTGCCAGCAGCTTAGCTGGCTACCAAGAGACCCAGTACTTC. Encoded protein: CASSLAGYQETQYF.

A remark on this clonotype: This probably arose from a read error, given a far larger clone one base away. The V gene is TRBV7-9, the J gene TRBJ2-3; TRBD2 is a possible D gene (5 bases). Judging by the DNA end, TRBJ2-5 fits better; the J call may be wrong. From germline, CDR1 is SEHNR and CDR2 FQNEAQ (reference sequence). The CDR3 has 14 residues. The CDR3 sequence: CASSPPGLSETQYF. The CDR3 region has the DNA TGTGCCAGCTCACCCCCCGGACTCTCGGAGACCCAGTACTTC.